This T cell receptor (beta chain) was found in a study of blood T cell repertoires in COVID-19. For the study at large: Samples of COVID-19 (acute and convalescent) were obtained from the United States, Italy and Spain. From T cells, B-cell-depleted T cells, or PBMCs came the material, which was cDNA or gDNA.

In the original workflow: Reference gene primer amplification gave nucleated cell count estimates. TCRdb's table, derived via immunoSEQ multiplex PCR, lists solely in-frame clones and lacks some. V, J and clone size reflect that table, while D and trimming were determined from the DNA. In the table there are roughly 130,000 clones, roughly 78% of which are singletons. V was shortened by 5 bases and J by 14 bases, with 13 bases between the two germline ends. This CDR3 is 12 amino acids long. The source of this sequence is a man in his sixties with acute or convalescent COVID-19. The sequenced sample consisted of peripheral blood. The V call is TRBV12-3 or TRBV12-4, the J call TRBJ1-6, with D possibly matching TRBD1 (5 bases). The CDR3 DNA reads TGTGCCAGCAGTCGCGATTGGGGGGCCCTCCACTTT. This gives the protein CASSRDWGALHF.